This passage covers 22 T cell receptor beta chains from one sample sequenced in a study of cytomegalovirus exposure and HLA in healthy donors. The PCR contained 60 Vbeta and 13 Jbeta primers. Profiled with immunoSEQ multiplex PCR; TCRdb holds only in-frame clones, not every one. Of 170,000 or so clones listed, approximately 80% were seen once; the top ten hold around 0.52%. Sample: PBMCs. These receptors originate from a woman aged 50 to 60 in good health and CMV-seronegative.

As regards this clone: The same CDR3 also results from other DNA sequences found in this sample. This sequence joins TRBV18 and TRBJ2-7; D ambiguous. The V and J ends lost 0 bases and 1 base respectively, with 4 bases between them. The CDR3 length is 13 residues. CDR1 KGHSH and CDR2 LQKENI come from the germline V gene. CDR3: CASSPPSSYEQYF. The CDR3 bases are TGTGCCAGCTCACCACCTAGTTCCTACGAGCAGTACTTC.

V gene TRBV28 combines with J gene TRBJ2-3, with a possible D match to TRBD2 (6 bases). The V end was cut by 8 bases, the J end by 7 bases, with 25 bases between. The CDR3 runs to 16 residues. Per germline, CDR1 MDHEN and CDR2 SYDVKM. The DNA for the CDR3 is TGTGCCAGCGGGGGGACTCCCGGAGTAAGGACGCATACGCAGTATTTT. This gives the protein CASGGTPGVRTHTQYF.

This chain uses TRBV9 with TRBJ2-1, with a tentative D call TRBD1 (6 bases). Looked up from germline, CDR1 is SGDLS and CDR2 is YYNGEE. V gave up 0 bases and J gave up 8 bases, with 12 bases separating them. The CDR3 has 14 amino acids. CDR3 bases: TGTGCCAGCAGCGTAGTCAGCAGGGGTCATGAGCAGTTCTTC. Translated: CASSVVSRGHEQFF.

This chain links TRBV9 with TRBJ2-3; 10 positions agree with TRBD2. In germline, CDR1 is SGDLS, CDR2 YYNGEE. The junction had 4 bases not matched to a gene; V was cut back by 5 bases and J by 1 base. The CDR3 runs to 15 residues. The CDR3 DNA sequence: TGTGCCAGCAGTCATACTAGCGGGGGCACAGATACGCAGTATTTT. Its translation is CASSHTSGGTDTQYF.

This clone occurred a few times. The J gene is TRBJ2-3, the V gene TRBV5-1; possible D gene TRBD1, 5 bases. This CDR3 has 14 residues. Germline V lookup: CDR1 SGHRS, CDR2 YFSETQ. The ends were cut back, 2 bases at V and 2 bases at J, with 9 bases in the middle. The CDR3 is CASSFIQATDTQYF. The CDR3 DNA is TGCGCCAGCAGCTTTATACAGGCCACAGATACGCAGTATTTT.

This chain joins TRBV28 and TRBJ1-1; 9 nucleotides agree with TRBD1. V lost 7 bases and J lost 6; bases outside the gene matches: 9. The germline V gene encodes CDR1 MDHEN and CDR2 SYDVKM. The CDR3 is made up of 14 amino acids. The CDR3 sequence is CASNSPRQGAEAFF. The CDR3 region has the DNA TGTGCCAGCAACTCCCCCCGACAGGGGGCTGAAGCTTTCTTT.

V and J are TRBV14 and TRBJ1-5; no firm D call. This CDR3 has 19 amino acids. V lost 1 base to trimming and J lost 0 bases, with 19 bases between them. Germline V gene data show CDR1 as SGHDN and CDR2 as FVKESK. The CDR3 protein is CASSQVPSRGVGSNQPQHF. In DNA, the CDR3 is TGTGCCAGCAGCCAAGTCCCTTCTCGAGGAGTGGGTAGCAATCAGCCCCAGCATTTT.

This chain links TRBV7-9 with TRBJ2-5; 7 nucleotides line up with TRBD1. V was clipped by 5 bases and J by 2 bases; unmatched bases: 8. The CDR3 totals 15 residues. In germline, CDR1 is SEHNR, CDR2 FQNEAQ (reference sequence). The CDR3 sequence is CASSEQGVWQETQYF. Written as DNA, the CDR3 is TGTGCCAGCAGCGAGCAGGGGGTTTGGCAAGAGACCCAGTACTTC. Based on the CDR3 plus reference TRBV7-9 and TRBJ2-5, the full variable domain is DTGVSQNPRHKITKRGQNVTFRCDPISEHNRLYWYRQTLGQGPEFLTYFQNEAQLEKSRLLSDRFSAERPKGSFSTLEIQRTEQGDSAMYLCASSEQGVWQETQYFGPGTRLLVL.

The chain recombines TRBV27 with TRBJ2-7; TRBD2 matches 9 bases. The CDR3 has 16 residues. With 4 bases clipped from V and 7 bases from J, the junction kept 14 bases outside the gene matches. Per the germline V gene, CDR1 is MNHEY and CDR2 is SMNVEV (reference sequence). The CDR3 spells CASSSTGGAGGWEQYF. CDR3 DNA sequence: TGTGCCAGCAGTTCCACCGGAGGAGCGGGAGGATGGGAGCAGTACTTC.

The chain combines TRBV7-2 with TRBJ2-5, with TRBD2 as a possible D gene (6 bases). Matching the DNA end better, TRBJ2-7 makes the J call doubtful. This CDR3 contains 16 residues. CDR1 is SGHTA and CDR2 is FQGNSA in the germline V gene. The CDR3 reads CASSLAVELAAYEQYF. In DNA form, the CDR3 reads TGTGCCAGCAGCTTAGCGGTGGAACTAGCTGCCTACGAGCAGTACTTC.

The chain links TRBV7-2 to TRBJ2-3, with 13 bases aligning to TRBD2. This CDR3 region has 17 residues. CDR1 and CDR2 from the germline V gene are SGHTA and FQGNSA. Germline trimming cut 1 base from V and 4 bases from J; bases unmatched to any gene: 5. This chain's CDR3 is CASSLGLAGGFSDTQYF. The CDR3 nucleotides read TGTGCCAGCAGCTTAGGACTAGCGGGAGGTTTTTCAGATACGCAGTATTTT.

The chain recombines TRBV27 with TRBJ2-1, with TRBD1 as a possible D gene (5 bases). Trimming removed 6 bases at V and 5 bases at J, with 14 bases between. The CDR3 runs 14 residues. Germline CDR1 and CDR2: MNHEY and SMNVEV (reference sequence). CDR3 in amino acids: CASSPIGENNEQFF. The CDR3 DNA sequence: TGTGCCAGCAGCCCAATAGGGGAAAACAATGAGCAGTTCTTC.

The chain combines TRBV29-1 with TRBJ1-1, with 9 bases lining up with TRBD1. After removal of 7 bases from V and 1 base from J, the junction contained 16 bases not matched to a gene. The CDR3 covers 17 residues. Germline V gene sequence: CDR1 SQVTM, CDR2 ANQGSEA. CDR3 amino acids: CSGNQPGQGFRNTEAFF. The CDR3 DNA sequence: TGCAGCGGGAACCAGCCGGGACAGGGCTTTCGGAACACTGAAGCTTTCTTT.

This chain connects TRBV15 to TRBJ2-6; perhaps TRBD1 as D (6 bases). Trimming shortened V by 5 bases and J by 0 bases, and 8 bases separated the two germline ends. The CDR3 has 15 amino acids. The germline gives CDR1 LNHNV, CDR2 YYDKDF (reference sequence). DNA of the CDR3: TGTGCCACCAGCGGACAGCTCTCTGGGGCCAACGTCCTGACTTTC. Its protein product is CATSGQLSGANVLTF.

On this clone: The junction and the germline gene differ at one end; a read error may be behind it. The chain recombines TRBV7-9 with TRBJ2-7, with 9 bases aligning to TRBD1. The CDR3 totals 13 residues. CDR1 SEHNR and CDR2 FQNEAQ come from the germline V gene (reference sequence). The CDR3 DNA reads as TGTGCCAGCAGCTTAGCGGGGACAGGGCCTTGCGACTTC. This codes for CASSLAGTGPCDF.

The V and J genes are TRBV7-9 and TRBJ1-2; D is ambiguous. CDR1 is SEHNR and CDR2 is FQNEAQ in the germline V gene (reference sequence). The CDR3 sequence is 14 residues long. V gave up 3 bases and J gave up 1 base, with 9 bases separating them. CDR3 sequence: CASSLGEYNYGYTF. DNA of the CDR3: TGTGCCAGCAGCTTGGGAGAATATAACTATGGCTACACCTTC.

About this clone itself: The sample has other DNA sequences that encode this CDR3 too. The rearrangement links TRBV5-1 to TRBJ2-5, with 7 nucleotides matching TRBD1. The germline CDR1 and CDR2 sequences are SGHRS and YFSETQ. This CDR3 is 14 amino acids long. The ends lost 3 bases at V and 1 base at J; junction bases unmatched: 3. The CDR3 DNA is TGCGCCAGCAGCTCGGGGACAGTCCAAGAGACCCAGTACTTC. Protein product: CASSSGTVQETQYF.

CDR3 DNA sequence: TGTGCCAGCAGCGTAGGGACAGTTCAAGAGACCCAGTACTTC. It encodes CASSVGTVQETQYF. This chain connects TRBV9 to TRBJ2-5, with a tentative D call TRBD1 (6 bases). Trimming cost V 0 bases and J 2 bases, with 8 bases left between them. The length of the CDR3 is 14 residues. Germline lookup yields CDR1 SGDLS and CDR2 YYNGEE.

The chain combines TRBV4-1 with TRBJ2-3; 14 bases are shared with TRBD2. CDR1 and CDR2 (germline): MGHRA, YSYEKL. V dropped 5 bases and J dropped 3; count of bases not matched to a gene: 4. CDR3 size: 16 residues. DNA for the CDR3: TGCGCCAGCAGCTTTCGGACTAGCGGGAGGACAGATACGCAGTATTTT. It encodes CASSFRTSGRTDTQYF.

The chain is built from TRBV5-1 and TRBJ2-7; 9 nucleotides align to TRBD2. This CDR3 is 15 amino acids long. V was pared by 0 bases and J by 1 base, with 2 bases of the junction left unmatched. Per the germline V gene, CDR1 is SGHRS and CDR2 is YFSETQ. CDR3 sequence reads: CASSLGAGGSYEQYF. In DNA, the CDR3 is TGCGCCAGCAGCTTGGGAGCGGGGGGATCCTACGAGCAGTACTTC.

V and J are TRBV11-3 and TRBJ1-1, with TRBD1 matching 8 bases. Trimming cost V 1 base and J 5 bases; bases outside gene matches: 6. CDR3 length: 15 residues. Germline V gives CDR1 SGHNT, CDR2 YENEEA. This CDR3 reads CASSLGGQGRTEAFF. CDR3 nucleotide sequence: TGTGCCAGCAGCTTAGGAGGACAGGGTCGAACTGAAGCTTTCTTT.

The V call is TRBV30, the J call TRBJ2-2; D is possibly TRBD2 (7 bases). Germline V gives CDR1 GTSNPN, CDR2 SVGIG (reference sequence). The CDR3 spans 15 residues. V was clipped by 1 base and J by 4 bases, with 13 bases between them. The CDR3 DNA reads TGTGCCTGGAGTGGTCGCGGGGGCCTCACCGGGGAGCTGTTTTTT. Translation: CAWSGRGGLTGELFF.